This entry lists 5 T cell receptor beta chains sequenced from one sample in a study of CD8 T cells in ankylosing spondylitis. Findings and limits, study-wide: Apparently characteristic of ankylosing spondylitis blood was a TCR beta motif (about eight highly homologous variants).

These TCRs are of unknown antigen specificity. Using its own MiXCR run on the 5' RACE reads, TCRdb lists one record per CDR3 protein. Among fewer than 750,000 distinct CDR3 sequences listed, 15% to 20% were seen once. What was sequenced was blood, either unsorted or a sorted T cell fraction (not recorded which). These receptors all come from a male donor with ankylosing spondylitis.

The genes are TRBV6-6 and TRBJ1-2, with D hard to call. V was shortened by 5 bases and J by 5 bases, with 6 bases between the two germline ends. The germline CDR1 and CDR2 sequences are MNHNY and SVGAGI (reference sequence). CDR3 length: 11 amino acids. The CDR3 DNA is TGTGCCAGCAGTCCCAAGTATGGCTACACCTTC. Translation: CASSPKYGYTF.

The chain joins TRBV6-1 to TRBJ1-2, with 7 bases aligning to TRBD1. Germline V gene sequence: CDR1 MNHNS, CDR2 SASEGT. V shed 5 bases, J shed 4 bases, and the junction held 7 bases outside the gene matches. The CDR3 runs to 14 residues. CDR3 in amino acids: CASSPLGQFYGYTF. CDR3 sequence (DNA): TGTGCCAGCAGTCCCCTGGGACAGTTCTATGGCTACACCTTC.

This clonotype has only a few counts. The chain links TRBV4-2 to TRBJ2-7, with D hard to call. CDR1 is LGHNA, CDR2 YNFKEQ, per germline. The CDR3 has 14 amino acids. Trimming removed 0 bases at V and 4 bases at J, with 10 bases between. CDR3 nucleotides: TGTGCCAGCAGCCAAGATCCTGTAGCTTACGAGCAGTACTTC. As protein: CASSQDPVAYEQYF.

J is TRBJ2-7 and V is TRBV23-1, with TRBD1 matching 8 bases. TRBV23-1 is classed as an ORF, of uncertain function. V dropped 7 bases and J dropped 0; count of bases not matched to a gene: 5. The CDR3 totals 14 residues. In nucleotides, the CDR3 is TGCGCCAGCAAAACGGGACAGGCCTCCTACGAGCAGTACTTC. This sequence encodes CASKTGQASYEQYF.

There are a few counts of this clonotype. The V call is TRBV2, the J call TRBJ2-2; D gene unclear. From germline, CDR1 is SNHLY and CDR2 FYNNEI. This CDR3 is built from 13 residues. The germline V and J ends were trimmed by 11 bases and 5 bases, with 15 bases remaining between them. In DNA, the CDR3 is TGTGCCGGTCGAGGTTTTCGGACCGGGGAGCTGTTTTTT. This encodes CAGRGFRTGELFF.